Listed below are T cell receptor beta chains from one sample, sequenced in a study of response to subunit inactivated influenza vaccine. TCRdb recomputed calls from the RT-PCR reads with MiXCR, one row per CDR3 protein. The sample lists more than 700,000 distinct CDR3 sequences; about 20% were seen once. Specimen: PBMCs from blood, collected about 5 days after vaccination. The receptors were sampled from a man aged 45-65 years who received an inactivated influenza vaccine. Both conserved end residues are part of each CDR3. Fields, in order: V gene, D gene, J gene, clone size, CDR3 protein, CDR3 DNA. D genes are given only for firm matches. The size entry is marked missing in some rows and otherwise reads once, few, many or a size class.

v_call: TRBV20-1
d_call: TRBD1
j_call: TRBJ1-5
clone_size: NA
cdr3_aa: CSALGTGGSNQPQHF
cdr3_nt: TGCAGTGCTCTCGGGACAGGGGGAAGCAATCAGCCCCAGCATTTT

v_call: TRBV20-1
d_call: NA
j_call: TRBJ2-7
clone_size: NA
cdr3_aa: CSARPPRGYEQYF
cdr3_nt: TGCAGTGCTAGACCACCGAGGGGCTACGAGCAGTACTTC

v_call: TRBV7-2
d_call: TRBD2
j_call: TRBJ2-1
clone_size: few
cdr3_aa: CASSSSSGRPPYNEQFF
cdr3_nt: TGTGCCAGCAGCTCCTCTAGCGGGAGGCCCCCCTACAATGAGCAGTTCTTC

v_call: TRBV20-1
d_call: TRBD2
j_call: TRBJ2-1
clone_size: few
cdr3_aa: CSASSSGGSSYNEQFF
cdr3_nt: TGCAGTGCTAGTTCGAGCGGGGGGAGCTCCTACAATGAGCAGTTCTTC

v_call: TRBV10-3
d_call: NA
j_call: TRBJ2-7
clone_size: NA
cdr3_aa: CAISLNSGYEQYF
cdr3_nt: TGTGCCATCAGTCTGAACTCAGGTTACGAGCAGTACTTC

v_call: TRBV7-9
d_call: NA
j_call: TRBJ1-2
clone_size: NA
cdr3_aa: CASSLNEGRNYGYTF
cdr3_nt: TGTGCCAGCAGCTTAAACGAGGGCAGGAACTATGGCTACACCTTC

v_call: TRBV12-3/TRBV12-4
d_call: TRBD1
j_call: TRBJ1-1
clone_size: NA
cdr3_aa: CASSLGTGGIRKAFF
cdr3_nt: TGTGCCAGCAGTTTAGGGACAGGGGGCATACGAAAAGCTTTCTTT

v_call: TRBV5-1
d_call: TRBD1
j_call: TRBJ1-5
clone_size: NA
cdr3_aa: CASSLDGTDNQPQHF
cdr3_nt: TGCGCCAGCAGCTTGGATGGGACAGACAATCAGCCCCAGCATTTT

v_call: TRBV20-1
d_call: NA
j_call: TRBJ2-7
clone_size: NA
cdr3_aa: CSAPSGYEQYF
cdr3_nt: TGCAGTGCTCCGTCAGGATACGAGCAGTACTTC

v_call: TRBV20-1
d_call: NA
j_call: TRBJ2-7
clone_size: NA
cdr3_aa: CSARESHPYF
cdr3_nt: TGCAGTGCTAGGGAGTCCCATCCATACTTC

v_call: TRBV6-1
d_call: NA
j_call: TRBJ1-1
clone_size: few
cdr3_aa: CASRARGGRWEEAFF
cdr3_nt: TGTGCCAGCAGGGCTAGGGGGGGACGCTGGGAAGAAGCTTTCTTT

v_call: TRBV29-1
d_call: NA
j_call: TRBJ2-7
clone_size: NA
cdr3_aa: CSVGGRGGSAYEQYF
cdr3_nt: TGCAGCGTTGGTGGCAGGGGAGGGTCGGCCTACGAGCAGTACTTC

v_call: TRBV7-3
d_call: NA
j_call: TRBJ2-5
clone_size: few
cdr3_aa: CASSLTPRETQYF
cdr3_nt: TGTGCCAGCAGCTTAACGCCCCGAGAGACCCAGTACTTC

v_call: TRBV12-3/TRBV12-4
d_call: NA
j_call: TRBJ2-4
clone_size: NA
cdr3_aa: CASSLAGASIQYF
cdr3_nt: TGTGCCAGCAGTTTAGCGGGGGCAAGCATTCAGTACTTC

v_call: TRBV29-1
d_call: NA
j_call: TRBJ2-7
clone_size: NA
cdr3_aa: CSVEDIMGGEQYF
cdr3_nt: TGCAGCGTTGAAGATATTATGGGGGGCGAGCAGTACTTC

v_call: TRBV5-1
d_call: NA
j_call: TRBJ2-7
clone_size: many
cdr3_aa: CASSLGTTDYEQYF
cdr3_nt: TGCGCCAGCAGCTTGGGGACAACGGACTACGAGCAGTACTTC

v_call: TRBV20-1
d_call: TRBD2
j_call: TRBJ2-3
clone_size: few
cdr3_aa: CSAFSGGLSTDTQYF
cdr3_nt: TGCAGTGCTTTTAGCGGGGGCCTGAGCACAGATACGCAGTATTTT

v_call: TRBV20-1
d_call: NA
j_call: TRBJ1-5
clone_size: NA
cdr3_aa: CSASRVRQPQHF
cdr3_nt: TGCAGTGCTAGCAGGGTACGCCAGCCCCAGCATTTT

v_call: TRBV5-1
d_call: NA
j_call: TRBJ2-7
clone_size: NA
cdr3_aa: CASSRPTANSYEQYF
cdr3_nt: TGCGCCAGCAGCCGCCCGACAGCGAATTCCTACGAGCAGTACTTC

v_call: TRBV7-2
d_call: NA
j_call: TRBJ1-2
clone_size: few
cdr3_aa: CAIQHTDANYGYTF
cdr3_nt: TGTGCCATCCAACATACGGATGCTAACTATGGCTACACCTTC

v_call: TRBV20-1
d_call: NA
j_call: TRBJ2-7
clone_size: few
cdr3_aa: CSATRTGTLTGGEQYF
cdr3_nt: TGCAGTGCTACACGGACCGGGACACTAACTGGAGGCGAGCAGTACTTC

v_call: TRBV5-1
d_call: TRBD2
j_call: TRBJ2-5
clone_size: many
cdr3_aa: CASSLYSTSGETQYF
cdr3_nt: TGCGCCAGCAGCCTATACTCCACTAGCGGGGAGACCCAGTACTTC

v_call: TRBV4-1
d_call: NA
j_call: TRBJ2-1
clone_size: many
cdr3_aa: CASSLTSLSGLSSYNEQFF
cdr3_nt: TGCGCCAGCAGCCTAACTTCGCTAAGTGGACTGAGCTCCTACAATGAGCAGTTCTTC

v_call: TRBV5-5
d_call: TRBD2
j_call: TRBJ2-1
clone_size: many
cdr3_aa: CASSPRLAGEPFNEQFF
cdr3_nt: TGTGCCAGCAGCCCTCGACTAGCGGGAGAGCCCTTCAATGAGCAGTTCTTC

v_call: TRBV28
d_call: NA
j_call: TRBJ1-5
clone_size: NA
cdr3_aa: CASKLPGVNQPQHF
cdr3_nt: TGTGCCAGCAAGCTTCCGGGGGTTAATCAGCCCCAGCATTTT

v_call: TRBV10-3
d_call: NA
j_call: TRBJ2-2
clone_size: NA
cdr3_aa: CAISELRGKDTGELFF
cdr3_nt: TGTGCCATCAGTGAGTTAAGGGGAAAAGACACCGGGGAGCTGTTTTTT

v_call: TRBV5-1
d_call: NA
j_call: TRBJ2-5
clone_size: few
cdr3_aa: CASSLGQRVAFQETQYF
cdr3_nt: TGCGCCAGCAGCTTGGGACAGCGGGTAGCGTTCCAAGAGACCCAGTACTTC

v_call: TRBV7-9
d_call: NA
j_call: TRBJ1-2
clone_size: many
cdr3_aa: CASSLGSDGYTF
cdr3_nt: TGCGCCAGCAGCTTGGGGTCAGACGGCTACACCTTC

v_call: TRBV4-1
d_call: NA
j_call: TRBJ1-1
clone_size: NA
cdr3_aa: CASSRVDSTDTEAFF
cdr3_nt: TGCGCCAGCAGCCGAGTTGACTCTACTGACACTGAAGCTTTCTTT

v_call: TRBV20-1
d_call: TRBD2
j_call: TRBJ2-3
clone_size: few
cdr3_aa: CSASASGYTDTQYF
cdr3_nt: TGCAGTGCTAGTGCTAGCGGGTACACAGATACGCAGTATTTT

v_call: TRBV12-3/TRBV12-4
d_call: TRBD1
j_call: TRBJ2-3
clone_size: few
cdr3_aa: CASSLGRDSHADTQYF
cdr3_nt: TGTGCCAGCAGTTTAGGCCGGGACAGCCATGCAGATACGCAGTATTTT

v_call: TRBV9
d_call: NA
j_call: TRBJ1-1
clone_size: NA
cdr3_aa: CASSARGRSTEAFF
cdr3_nt: TGTGCCAGCAGCGCTAGGGGCAGGAGCACTGAAGCTTTCTTT

v_call: TRBV9
d_call: TRBD1
j_call: TRBJ2-3
clone_size: NA
cdr3_aa: CASSAQTGVADTQYF
cdr3_nt: TGTGCCAGCAGCGCACAGACAGGGGTGGCAGATACGCAGTATTTT

v_call: TRBV27
d_call: TRBD2
j_call: TRBJ2-2
clone_size: NA
cdr3_aa: CASLDPSGTNTGELFF
cdr3_nt: TGTGCCAGCCTTGACCCTAGCGGAACGAACACCGGGGAGCTGTTTTTT

v_call: TRBV6-1
d_call: NA
j_call: TRBJ2-2
clone_size: few
cdr3_aa: CASGRGGNTGELFF
cdr3_nt: TGTGCCAGCGGCCGTGGGGGGAACACCGGGGAGCTGTTTTTT

v_call: TRBV29-1
d_call: NA
j_call: TRBJ2-1
clone_size: NA
cdr3_aa: CSVEGLFYNEQFF
cdr3_nt: TGCAGCGTTGAGGGACTGTTCTACAATGAGCAGTTCTTC

v_call: TRBV12-3/TRBV12-4
d_call: TRBD2
j_call: TRBJ2-2
clone_size: few
cdr3_aa: CASSLVVGLADTGELFF
cdr3_nt: TGTGCCAGCAGTTTAGTTGTAGGACTAGCGGATACCGGGGAGCTGTTTTTT

v_call: TRBV7-2
d_call: TRBD2
j_call: TRBJ2-3
clone_size: few
cdr3_aa: CASSLTSGLATDTQYF
cdr3_nt: TGTGCCAGCAGCTTAACTAGCGGGTTAGCCACAGATACGCAGTATTTT

v_call: TRBV24-1
d_call: NA
j_call: TRBJ2-1
clone_size: NA
cdr3_aa: CATSLKGVKNEQFF
cdr3_nt: TGTGCCACCTCCCTTAAGGGCGTAAAGAATGAGCAGTTCTTC

v_call: TRBV9
d_call: TRBD1
j_call: TRBJ2-6
clone_size: few
cdr3_aa: CASTRTGTGLSGANVLTF
cdr3_nt: TGTGCCAGCACCAGAACTGGGACAGGGCTCTCGGGGGCCAACGTCCTGACTTTC

v_call: TRBV20-1
d_call: TRBD1
j_call: TRBJ2-1
clone_size: NA
cdr3_aa: CSASPPLGQGIYNEQFF
cdr3_nt: TGCAGTGCTAGCCCCCCGCTTGGACAGGGAATCTACAATGAGCAGTTCTTC

v_call: TRBV7-6
d_call: TRBD2
j_call: TRBJ2-3
clone_size: many
cdr3_aa: CASSFSSSGGAGTQYF
cdr3_nt: TGTGCCAGCAGCTTTTCCTCTAGCGGGGGGGCTGGAACGCAGTATTTT

v_call: TRBV20-1
d_call: TRBD2
j_call: TRBJ2-1
clone_size: NA
cdr3_aa: CSARLLAGGPNEQFF
cdr3_nt: TGCAGTGCTCGCTTACTAGCGGGAGGGCCCAATGAGCAGTTCTTC

v_call: TRBV16
d_call: TRBD1
j_call: TRBJ1-5
clone_size: many
cdr3_aa: CASSRGTGVQPQHF
cdr3_nt: TGTGCCAGCAGCCGCGGGACAGGGGTTCAGCCCCAGCATTTT

v_call: TRBV2
d_call: TRBD1
j_call: TRBJ1-4
clone_size: NA
cdr3_aa: CASSTRTGFNEKLFF
cdr3_nt: TGTGCCAGCAGCACGAGGACAGGTTTTAATGAAAAACTGTTTTTT

v_call: TRBV20-1
d_call: TRBD2
j_call: TRBJ2-7
clone_size: NA
cdr3_aa: CSARDAGTSYEQYF
cdr3_nt: TGCAGTGCTAGAGATGCGGGGACTAGCTACGAGCAGTACTTC

v_call: TRBV7-9
d_call: NA
j_call: TRBJ1-1
clone_size: NA
cdr3_aa: CASSLDRIATEAFF
cdr3_nt: TGTGCCAGCAGCTTAGATCGTATTGCGACTGAAGCTTTCTTT

v_call: TRBV6-2/TRBV6-3
d_call: NA
j_call: TRBJ2-1
clone_size: NA
cdr3_aa: CASSEGVPYNEQFF
cdr3_nt: TGTGCCAGCAGCGAGGGTGTCCCCTACAATGAGCAGTTCTTC

v_call: TRBV5-5
d_call: TRBD1
j_call: TRBJ1-5
clone_size: few
cdr3_aa: CASSLAGTGSQPQHF
cdr3_nt: TGTGCCAGCAGCTTGGCGGGGACAGGGAGTCAGCCCCAGCATTTT

v_call: TRBV7-2
d_call: TRBD1
j_call: TRBJ1-4
clone_size: NA
cdr3_aa: CASSLGDRASEKLFF
cdr3_nt: TGTGCCAGCAGCTTAGGGGACAGGGCCAGTGAAAAACTGTTTTTT

v_call: TRBV6-4
d_call: NA
j_call: TRBJ2-5
clone_size: few
cdr3_aa: CASSEWDGSGDQYF
cdr3_nt: TGTGCCAGCAGTGAGTGGGACGGCTCCGGCGACCAGTACTTC

v_call: TRBV6-2/TRBV6-3
d_call: NA
j_call: TRBJ2-5
clone_size: NA
cdr3_aa: CASKTGPETQYF
cdr3_nt: TGTGCCAGCAAGACCGGGCCTGAGACCCAGTACTTC

v_call: TRBV28
d_call: NA
j_call: TRBJ2-3
clone_size: few
cdr3_aa: CASSPHQPTQYF
cdr3_nt: TGTGCCAGCAGTCCGCACCAACCCACGCAGTATTTT

v_call: TRBV10-3
d_call: NA
j_call: TRBJ2-1
clone_size: NA
cdr3_aa: CAILDREGNEQFF
cdr3_nt: TGTGCCATCCTTGACAGGGAGGGGAATGAGCAGTTCTTC

v_call: TRBV20-1
d_call: NA
j_call: TRBJ1-5
clone_size: few
cdr3_aa: CSASHREGQPQHF
cdr3_nt: TGCAGTGCTTCCCACAGGGAGGGTCAGCCCCAGCATTTT

v_call: TRBV12-3/TRBV12-4
d_call: NA
j_call: TRBJ1-5
clone_size: many
cdr3_aa: CASSSRVDQPQHF
cdr3_nt: TGTGCCAGCAGTAGCAGGGTCGATCAGCCCCAGCATTTT

v_call: TRBV5-6
d_call: NA
j_call: TRBJ1-2
clone_size: few
cdr3_aa: CASSLPGLTNYGYTF
cdr3_nt: TGTGCCAGCAGCTTGCCAGGCTTGACTAACTATGGCTACACCTTC